One and the same sample provided the 18 T cell receptor beta chains below, sequenced in a study of T cells in Graves' hyperthyroidism and ophthalmopathy. Using RNA transcripts as the source, TCR beta CDR3 regions were amplified. Carried out on the TCR CDR3, a first-round RT-PCR used the HTBI primer set. TCRdb analysed the multiplex PCR reads with MiXCR anew, one entry per CDR3 protein. The sample lists approximately 570,000 distinct CDR3 sequences, roughly 21% occurring once. Sequenced material: blood. These receptors were taken from a man between 35 and 55 years old with Graves' ophthalmopathy.

The V call is TRBV7-9, the J call TRBJ1-4, with D hard to call. The CDR3 totals 16 residues. The V gene's germline CDR1 is SEHNR and CDR2 FQNEAQ (reference sequence). Trimming cost V 4 bases and J 7 bases, with 19 bases left between them. The CDR3: CASSSLRHRTGEKLFF. CDR3 nucleotides: TGTGCCAGCAGCTCCCTTCGACACCGGACCGGTGAAAAACTGTTTTTT.

This clonotype turned up a few times. The chain employs TRBV29-1 and TRBJ1-2, with TRBD1 identical over 7 bases. Germline assignment: CDR1 SQVTM and CDR2 ANQGSEA. There are 13 residues in the CDR3. With 7 bases clipped from V and 6 bases from J, the junction kept 11 bases outside the gene matches. DNA for the CDR3: TGCAGCGCTCACCTAAGGCAGGGGGATGGCTACACCTTC. Encoded protein: CSAHLRQGDGYTF.

A word on this clonotype: At one of its ends the junction is not consistent with the germline gene, which may arise from a read error. The V and J genes are TRBV27 and TRBJ2-3, with a weak D call TRBD1 (6 bases). The CDR3 covers 15 residues. Germline-derived CDR1 and CDR2 are MNHEY and SMNVEV (reference sequence). CDR3 residues: CVSSATGQRTDTQYF. CDR3 DNA: TGTGTCAGCAGTGCTACAGGACAGCGCACAGATACGCAGTATTTT.

This chain's CDR3 is CASSPLPLQGMTDYEQYF. In DNA form, the CDR3 reads TGTGCCAGCTCACCACTTCCCCTTCAAGGCATGACCGACTACGAGCAGTACTTC. The V call is TRBV18, the J call TRBJ2-7, with D uncertain. Germline-derived CDR1 and CDR2 are KGHSH and LQKENI. CDR3 length: 18 residues. Trimming removed 1 base from V and 3 bases from J, with 22 bases in between.

This clonotype occurred many times. The chain recombines TRBV11-2 with TRBJ2-3, with TRBD2 matching over 7 bases. CDR1 SGHAT and CDR2 FQNNGV come from the germline V gene. The CDR3 runs 15 residues. V lost 5 bases to trimming and J lost 2 bases; unmatched junction nucleotides: 7. This CDR3 reads CASSLWGGLTDTQYF. The CDR3 DNA reads as TGTGCCAGCAGCCTCTGGGGGGGACTCACAGATACGCAGTATTTT.

The V and J genes are TRBV10-3 and TRBJ1-1; 7 bases align to TRBD1. The CDR3 is 12 amino acids. Unmatched junction bases numbered 10, after V lost 10 bases and J lost 8 bases. Germline CDR1 ENHRY, CDR2 SYGVKD. In nucleotides, the CDR3 is TGTGCCAGCAGCCAGGGGGACGGGGAAGCTTTCTTT. It yields the protein CASSQGDGEAFF.

This clonotype was counted ten times or more. The chain has TRBV12-3 or TRBV12-4 and TRBJ2-1, with D possibly being TRBD2 (7 bases). Trimming shortened V by 2 bases and J by 6 bases, and 20 bases separated the two germline ends. CDR3 size: 17 residues. The DNA for the CDR3 is TGTGCCAGCAGTTTAAGGTGGGGGGGCGTTTTAGGCAATGAGCAGTTCTTC. Translating it yields CASSLRWGGVLGNEQFF.

The chain joins TRBV12-3 or TRBV12-4 to TRBJ2-5, with TRBD1 matching over 7 bases. The junction had 13 bases not matched to a gene; V was cut back by 5 bases and J by 7 bases. The CDR3 covers 15 residues. The CDR3 DNA follows: TGTGCCAGCAGTCCACCGGGACAGACTCGAGGGACCCAGTACTTC. This gives the protein CASSPPGQTRGTQYF.

The chain is built from TRBV5-5 and TRBJ2-5, with TRBD2 matching over 9 bases. Germline assignment: CDR1 SGHKS and CDR2 YYEKEE (reference sequence). The length of the CDR3 is 17 residues. Germline trimming cut 4 bases from V and 0 bases from J; bases unmatched to any gene: 10. In nucleotides, the CDR3 is TGTGCCAGCAGCCTGGGAAGGGCTAGCGGGAACCAAGAGACCCAGTACTTC. This translates into CASSLGRASGNQETQYF.

The rearrangement uses TRBV19 and TRBJ1-5; D is ambiguous. Between the trimmed V and J ends, which lost 6 bases and 2 bases, there was a span of 8 bases. The CDR3 is made up of 13 amino acids. The germline V gene has CDR1 LNHDA and CDR2 SQIVND (reference sequence). DNA for the CDR3: TGTGCCAGTAGGGGTGTGGGCAATCAGCCCCAGCATTTT. This encodes CASRGVGNQPQHF.

V and J are TRBV4-3 and TRBJ2-2, with TRBD1 matching over 9 bases. With V trimmed by 1 base and J by 6 bases, 0 bases remained unmatched. This CDR3 is built from 14 residues. Germline V gene data show CDR1 as LGHNA and CDR2 as YSLEER. The CDR3 reads CASSQGDRAGELFF. CDR3 bases: TGCGCCAGCAGCCAAGGGGACAGGGCCGGGGAGCTGTTTTTT.

The chain combines TRBV27 with TRBJ2-2, with D uncertain. The CDR3 loop spans 12 amino acids. V gave up 6 bases and J gave up 9 bases, with 11 bases separating them. Germline values: CDR1 MNHEY, CDR2 SMNVEV (reference sequence). The CDR3 is CASSGPVRELFF. Here the CDR3 DNA reads TGTGCCAGCAGCGGTCCTGTCCGGGAGCTGTTTTTT.

This clonotype was observed at least ten times. This chain uses TRBV5-1 with TRBJ1-2; TRBD1 aligns across 7 bases. Germline-derived CDR1 and CDR2 are SGHRS and YFSETQ. Losses at the gene ends were 1 base for V and 0 bases for J; bases not matched to a gene: 12. The CDR3 runs to 18 residues. The CDR3 loop reads CASSLMGWTGKANYGYTF. In DNA form, the CDR3 reads TGCGCCAGCAGCTTGATGGGATGGACAGGAAAAGCTAACTATGGCTACACCTTC.

This clonotype was seen many times. The J gene is TRBJ2-2, the V gene TRBV7-3, with TRBD2 matching over 7 bases. The CDR3 has 15 residues. In germline, CDR1 is SGHTA, CDR2 FQGTGA. V lost 7 bases to trimming and J lost 4 bases; unmatched junction nucleotides: 9. CDR3 region: CASTQSGVTTGELFF. The CDR3 DNA reads as TGTGCCAGCACCCAAAGCGGGGTTACCACCGGGGAGCTGTTTTTT.

This clonotype has a count of ten or more. V gene TRBV2 combines with J gene TRBJ2-3, with a weak D call TRBD2 (6 bases). CDR1 is SNHLY and CDR2 is FYNNEI in the germline V gene. CDR3 length equals 12 residues. V gave up 5 bases and J gave up 7 bases, with 10 bases separating them. In DNA, the CDR3 is TGTGCCAGCAGTTCTAGCGTTAATACGCAGTATTTT. Its protein product is CASSSSVNTQYF.

V is TRBV9 and J is TRBJ2-1, with 9 bases aligning to TRBD2. The ends lost 0 bases at V and 10 bases at J; junction bases unmatched: 8. From germline, CDR1 is SGDLS and CDR2 YYNGEE. The CDR3 is made up of 15 amino acids. The CDR3 sequence: CASSVGISGGAEQFF. Here the CDR3 DNA reads TGTGCCAGCAGCGTAGGGATTAGCGGGGGCGCGGAGCAGTTCTTC.

The chain recombines TRBV30 with TRBJ1-1; tentatively, D is TRBD1 (6 bases). Germline assignment: CDR1 GTSNPN and CDR2 SVGIG (reference sequence). The ends were cut back, 3 bases at V and 2 bases at J, with 13 bases in the middle. CDR3 length: 14 residues. The DNA for the CDR3 is TGTGCCTGGAGCCGGGACAAGCTTAACACTGAAGCTTTCTTT. This codes for CAWSRDKLNTEAFF.

In its sample, this clonotype was seen many times. The chain carries TRBV28 and TRBJ2-3; 8 bases map to TRBD1. This CDR3 contains 15 residues. Unmatched junction bases numbered 4, after V lost 3 bases and J lost 2 bases. Germline CDR1 and CDR2: MDHEN and SYDVKM. CDR3 region: CASSFGQGPTDTQYF. Written as DNA, the CDR3 is TGTGCCAGCAGTTTCGGACAGGGACCCACAGATACGCAGTATTTT.